A single sample is the source of the 22 T cell receptor beta chains below, sequenced in a study of blood T cell repertoires in COVID-19. Clones were read by immunoSEQ multiplex PCR, and TCRdb kept only the in-frame ones, dropping some. Among roughly 100,000 clones, 75% to 90% were seen once, and the ten largest hold more than 4.5%. Material for sequencing was peripheral blood. Receptor source: a woman aged 45-65 years with COVID-19, enrolled during active disease.

The gene calls are TRBV4-3 and TRBJ1-3; 7 bases match TRBD1. V lost 1 base to trimming and J lost 0 bases; unmatched junction nucleotides: 6. The CDR3 loop spans 17 amino acids. Germline-derived CDR1 and CDR2 are LGHNA and YSLEER. The CDR3 DNA reads TGCGCCAGCAGCCAAGCCGGGACAGTAGTCTCTGGAAACACCATATATTTT. Translated, it gives CASSQAGTVVSGNTIYF.

The chain joins TRBV5-1 to TRBJ1-6, with 9 nucleotides matching TRBD1. CDR3 size: 13 residues. V dropped 4 bases and J dropped 9; count of bases not matched to a gene: 2. Germline-derived CDR1 and CDR2 are SGHRS and YFSETQ. CDR3 loop: CASSMDRGSPLHF. The CDR3 DNA follows: TGCGCCAGCAGCATGGACAGGGGTTCACCCCTCCACTTT.

The CDR3 coding sequence is TGTGCCAGCAGCTTAGCGGACAGAACTTATGGCTACACCTTC. This translates into CASSLADRTYGYTF. The chain carries TRBV7-2 and TRBJ1-2; D may be TRBD1 (6 bases). Trimming shortened V by 0 bases and J by 5 bases, and 10 bases separated the two germline ends. Germline V gene data show CDR1 as SGHTA and CDR2 as FQGNSA. The CDR3 loop spans 14 amino acids.

This chain uses TRBV6-1 with TRBJ2-6; no clear D gene. Trimming took off 0 bases at V and 0 bases at J, with 9 bases between the two ends. Germline V lookup: CDR1 MNHNS, CDR2 SASEGT. This CDR3 is 17 amino acids long. The CDR3 here is CASSEAVADSGANVLTF. As DNA, the CDR3 is TGTGCCAGCAGTGAAGCGGTGGCCGACTCTGGGGCCAACGTCCTGACTTTC.

The chain couples TRBV10-3 to TRBJ2-5, with unresolved D. Germline loops: CDR1 ENHRY, CDR2 SYGVKD. The CDR3 loop spans 13 amino acids. The V gene lost 4 bases and the J gene lost 0 bases, with 6 bases spanning the gap. CDR3 residues: CAISVTDQETQYF. DNA of the CDR3: TGTGCCATCAGTGTCACAGACCAAGAGACCCAGTACTTC.

The gene calls are TRBV14 and TRBJ1-1; D unclear. Between the trimmed V and J ends, which lost 1 base and 5 bases, there was a span of 8 bases. Germline CDR1 SGHDN, CDR2 FVKESK. The CDR3 is made up of 13 amino acids. The CDR3 region is CASSQVGGTEAFF. The CDR3 DNA reads as TGTGCCAGCAGCCAAGTCGGAGGAACTGAAGCTTTCTTT. The full variable domain, with the rest looked up from reference TRBV14 and TRBJ1-1, is EAGVTQFPSHSVIEKGQTVTLRCDPISGHDNLYWYRRVMGKEIKFLLHFVKESKQDESGMPNNRFLAERTGGTYSTLKVQPAELEDSGVYFCASSQVGGTEAFFGQGTRLTVV.

This chain uses TRBV7-9 with TRBJ1-5; perhaps TRBD1 as D (6 bases). The CDR3 covers 14 residues. Germline lookup yields CDR1 SEHNR and CDR2 FQNEAQ (reference sequence). V was pared by 6 bases and J by 0 bases, with 9 bases between. CDR3 sequence: CASSWTDSNQPQHF. The DNA for the CDR3 is TGTGCCAGCAGTTGGACAGATAGCAATCAGCCCCAGCATTTT. Supplemented by reference TRBV7-9 and TRBJ1-5, the full variable domain reads DTGVSQNPRHKITKRGQNVTFRCDPISEHNRLYWYRQTLGQGPEFLTYFQNEAQLEKSRLLSDRFSAERPKGSFSTLEIQRTEQGDSAMYLCASSWTDSNQPQHFGDGTRLSIL.

This clone has a single count. The chain carries TRBV4-2 and TRBJ1-3; 7 nucleotides match TRBD1. CDR1 is LGHNA and CDR2 is YNFKEQ in the germline V gene. J gave up 0 bases and V 0 bases, and 8 bases lay outside the gene matches. This CDR3 contains 18 residues. CDR3 in DNA: TGTGCCAGCAGCCAAGAAGGGGGCCGGGCCAACTCTGGAAACACCATATATTTT. Its translation is CASSQEGGRANSGNTIYF.

This clone was seen a single time. This chain joins TRBV11-2 and TRBJ2-1, with 10 nucleotides matching TRBD2. The germline V gene has CDR1 SGHAT and CDR2 FQNNGV. With 5 bases clipped from V and 7 bases from J, the junction kept 8 bases outside the gene matches. This CDR3 comprises 15 residues. The CDR3 coding sequence is TGTGCCAGCAGCCCGCTGAGCGGGGGGGCAAATGAGCAGTTCTTC. This gives the protein CASSPLSGGANEQFF.

The CDR3 sequence is CASSRQESSYEQYF. CDR3 sequence (DNA): TGTGCCAGCAGTCGACAGGAGAGCTCCTACGAGCAGTACTTC. This chain joins TRBV6-5 and TRBJ2-7, with D perhaps TRBD1 (6 bases). V dropped 5 bases and J dropped 0 bases, with 11 bases sitting between them. Germline V gene sequence: CDR1 MNHEY, CDR2 SVGAGI. This CDR3 comprises 14 residues.

This clone was seen a single time. The chain links TRBV27 to TRBJ2-2; no firm D call. The ends were cut back, 3 bases at V and 6 bases at J, with 11 bases in the middle. The V gene's germline CDR1 is MNHEY and CDR2 SMNVEV (reference sequence). This CDR3 is 14 amino acids long. The CDR3 coding sequence is TGTGCCAGCAGTTTTAGTAGTACCGCCGGGGAGCTGTTTTTT. It translates to CASSFSSTAGELFF.

This chain links TRBV28 with TRBJ2-7; TRBD2 agrees at 8 bases. The V and J ends lost 5 bases and 3 bases, in that order; junction bases with no gene match: 9. This CDR3 contains 15 residues. Germline V gene data show CDR1 as MDHEN and CDR2 as SYDVKM. In DNA form, the CDR3 reads TGTGCCAGCAGTCATGAGCGGGGGCCAATCTACGAGCAGTACTTC. Residues: CASSHERGPIYEQYF.

The chain carries TRBV7-8 and TRBJ2-3, with TRBD2 as a possible D gene (6 bases). Germline values: CDR1 SGHVS, CDR2 FQNEAQ. V was clipped by 1 base and J by 10 bases, with 15 bases between them. The CDR3 contains 14 residues. The CDR3, as DNA: TGTGCCAGCAGCTTAGATAGGGTCGGGGGTGCGCAGTATTTT. Its protein product is CASSLDRVGGAQYF.

The J gene is TRBJ2-5, the V gene TRBV7-9; 9 bases map to TRBD1. Unmatched junction bases numbered 20, after V lost 4 bases and J lost 5 bases. CDR3 length: 19 residues. Germline V gives CDR1 SEHNR, CDR2 FQNEAQ (reference sequence). The CDR3 DNA follows: TGTGCCAGCAGCTCGAAGAGGGAGGGACAGGGAAATTTTTGGGAGACCCAGTACTTC. Its protein product is CASSSKREGQGNFWETQYF. The full variable domain, with the rest looked up from reference TRBV7-9 and TRBJ2-5, is DTGVSQNPRHKITKRGQNVTFRCDPISEHNRLYWYRQTLGQGPEFLTYFQNEAQLEKSRLLSDRFSAERPKGSFSTLEIQRTEQGDSAMYLCASSSKREGQGNFWETQYFGPGTRLLVL.

The chain combines TRBV3-1 (or the pseudogene TRBV3-2) with TRBJ2-6; no clear D gene. The length of the CDR3 is 14 residues. Germline CDR1 is LGHDT and CDR2 is YNNKEL (reference sequence). V dropped 4 bases and J dropped 1 base, with 5 bases sitting between them. Here the CDR3 DNA reads TGTGCCAGCAGCCTGAGATCTGGGGCCAACGTCCTGACTTTC. Protein product: CASSLRSGANVLTF.

This clone was seen a handful of times. Within the sample, other DNA sequences also encode this same CDR3. The rearrangement joins TRBV19 to TRBJ1-6, with D possibly TRBD1 on 5 matching bases. The germline gives CDR1 LNHDA, CDR2 SQIVND (reference sequence). The CDR3 runs to 13 residues. Trimming stripped 2 bases from V and 6 bases from J, with 5 bases between. The DNA for the CDR3 is TGTGCCAGTAGTATACAGGGTAATTCACCCCTCCACTTT. This codes for CASSIQGNSPLHF.

V gene TRBV29-1 combines with J gene TRBJ1-1; 7 positions agree with TRBD1. The CDR3 has 13 amino acids. Germline-derived CDR1 and CDR2 are SQVTM and ANQGSEA. Trimming cost V 4 bases and J 0 bases; bases outside gene matches: 2. CDR3 protein: CSVGTGLNTEAFF. In nucleotides, the CDR3 is TGCAGCGTTGGGACAGGTCTGAACACTGAAGCTTTCTTT.

V gene TRBV7-4 combines with J gene TRBJ2-7; D is unclear. The germline V and J ends were trimmed by 2 bases and 3 bases, with 8 bases remaining between them. CDR3 length: 13 amino acids. CDR1 SGHVT and CDR2 SQSDAQ come from the germline V gene. The CDR3 coding sequence is TGTGCCAGCAGCTTAAACTGTTTCTACGAGCAGTACTTC. This encodes CASSLNCFYEQYF. Variable domain in full (rest from reference TRBV7-4 and TRBJ2-7): GAGVSQSPRYKVAKRGRDVALRCDSISGHVTLYWYRQTLGQGSEVLTYSQSDAQRDKSGRPSGRFSAERPERSVSTLKIQRTEQGDSAVYLCASSLNCFYEQYFGPGTRLTVT.

V gene TRBV24-1 combines with J gene TRBJ2-2; unclear D gene. V shed 7 bases and J shed 0 bases, with 5 bases lying between them. The CDR3 contains 13 residues. CDR1 and CDR2 (germline): KGHDR, SFDVKD. In DNA form, the CDR3 reads TGTGCCACCAGCCACTCGAACACCGGGGAGCTGTTTTTT. Its protein is CATSHSNTGELFF.

The chain uses TRBV12-5 and TRBJ2-5; TRBD1 might be the D (5 bases). V lost 5 bases, J lost 2 bases, and 12 bases lay in between. This CDR3 has 14 residues. Germline V lookup: CDR1 LGHNT, CDR2 FRNRAP. The CDR3 nucleotides are TGTGCTAGTGGTCTGACAGCCGGACAAGAGACCCAGTACTTC. The encoded protein is CASGLTAGQETQYF.

The V gene is TRBV5-1, the J gene TRBJ2-2, with D possibly being TRBD1 (6 bases). The germline gives CDR1 SGHRS, CDR2 YFSETQ. The CDR3 contains 14 residues. Trimming shortened V by 6 bases and J by 4 bases, and 13 bases separated the two germline ends. The CDR3, as DNA: TGCGCCAGCAAACAGGGACCTTTCACCGGGGAGCTGTTTTTT. It yields the protein CASKQGPFTGELFF.

This clone was seen a few times. This chain joins TRBV5-4 and TRBJ2-5; TRBD1 aligns across 8 bases. With V trimmed by 5 bases and J by 4 bases, 7 bases remained unmatched. Germline loops: CDR1 SGHNT, CDR2 YYREEE (reference sequence). CDR3 size: 14 residues. CDR3 coding DNA: TGTGCCAGCAGGTCTCAGGGGGCAGGAGAGACCCAGTACTTC. Encoded protein: CASRSQGAGETQYF.